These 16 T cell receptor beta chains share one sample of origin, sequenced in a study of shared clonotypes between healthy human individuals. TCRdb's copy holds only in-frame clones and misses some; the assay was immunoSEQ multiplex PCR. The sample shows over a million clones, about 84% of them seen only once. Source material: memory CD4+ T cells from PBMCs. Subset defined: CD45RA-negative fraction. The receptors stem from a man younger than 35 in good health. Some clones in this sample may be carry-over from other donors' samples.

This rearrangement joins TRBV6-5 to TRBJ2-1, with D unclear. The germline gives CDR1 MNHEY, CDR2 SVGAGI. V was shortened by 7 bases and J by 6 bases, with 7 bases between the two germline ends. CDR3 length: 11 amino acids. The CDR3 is CASTTGNEQFF. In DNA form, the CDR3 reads TGTGCCAGCACTACGGGCAATGAGCAGTTCTTC.

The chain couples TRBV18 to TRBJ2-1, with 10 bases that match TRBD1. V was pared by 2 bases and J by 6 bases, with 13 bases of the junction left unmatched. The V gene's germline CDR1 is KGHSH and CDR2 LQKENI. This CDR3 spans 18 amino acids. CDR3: CASSPSGTGATASNEQFF. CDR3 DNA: TGTGCCAGCTCACCATCCGGGACAGGGGCGACCGCGTCCAATGAGCAGTTCTTC.

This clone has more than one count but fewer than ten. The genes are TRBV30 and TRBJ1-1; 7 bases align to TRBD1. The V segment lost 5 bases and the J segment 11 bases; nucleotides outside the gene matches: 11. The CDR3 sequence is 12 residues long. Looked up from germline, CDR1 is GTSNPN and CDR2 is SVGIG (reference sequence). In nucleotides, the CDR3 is TGTGCCTGGTGGGGCACAGGGGCCAGGGCTTTCTTT. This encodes CAWWGTGARAFF. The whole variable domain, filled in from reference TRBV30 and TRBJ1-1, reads SQTIHQWPATLVQPVGSPLSLECTVEGTSNPNLYWYRQAAGRGLQLLFYSVGIGQISSEVPQNLSASRPQDRQFILSSKKLLLSDSGFYLCAWWGTGARAFFGQGTRLTVV.

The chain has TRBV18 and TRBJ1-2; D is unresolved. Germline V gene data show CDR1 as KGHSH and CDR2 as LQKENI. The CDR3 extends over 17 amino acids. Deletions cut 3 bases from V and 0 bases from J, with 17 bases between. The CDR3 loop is CASSPSIQRPSNYGYTF. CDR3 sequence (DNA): TGTGCCAGCTCACCGTCGATACAAAGGCCTTCTAACTATGGCTACACCTTC.

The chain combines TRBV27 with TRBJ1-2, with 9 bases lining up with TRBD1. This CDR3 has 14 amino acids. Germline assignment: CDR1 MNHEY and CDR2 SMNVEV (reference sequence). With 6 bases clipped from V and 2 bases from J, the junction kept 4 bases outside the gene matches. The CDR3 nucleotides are TGTGCCAGCAGCCGGGACAGGGAAAACTATGGCTACACCTTC. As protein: CASSRDRENYGYTF.

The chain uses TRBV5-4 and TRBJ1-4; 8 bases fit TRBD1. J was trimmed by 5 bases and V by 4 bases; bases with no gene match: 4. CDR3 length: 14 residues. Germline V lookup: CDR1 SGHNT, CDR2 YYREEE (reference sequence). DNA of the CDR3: TGTGCCAGCAGCCCCGGACAGGGAAATGAAAAACTGTTTTTT. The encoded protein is CASSPGQGNEKLFF.

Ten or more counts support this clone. CDR3 coding DNA: TGTGCCAGCAGCGTAACTACAGGGGGCTATGGGGCCAACGTCCTGACTTTC. Its translation: CASSVTTGGYGANVLTF. The V call is TRBV9, the J call TRBJ2-6; 9 positions agree with TRBD1. The V and J ends lost 1 base and 3 bases, in that order; junction bases with no gene match: 5. The germline gives CDR1 SGDLS, CDR2 YYNGEE. This CDR3 is built from 17 residues. Drawing the rest from reference TRBV9 and TRBJ2-6, the complete variable domain is DSGVTQTPKHLITATGQRVTLRCSPRSGDLSVYWYQQSLDQGLQFLIQYYNGEERAKGNILERFSAQQFPDLHSELNLSSLELGDSALYFCASSVTTGGYGANVLTFGAGSRLTVL.

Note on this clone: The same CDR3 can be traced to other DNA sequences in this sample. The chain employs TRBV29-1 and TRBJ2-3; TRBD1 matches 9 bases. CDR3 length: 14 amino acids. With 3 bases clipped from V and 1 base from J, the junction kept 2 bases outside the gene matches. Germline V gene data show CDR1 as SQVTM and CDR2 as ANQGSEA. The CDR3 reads CSVEGDRGTDTQYF. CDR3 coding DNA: TGCAGCGTTGAGGGGGACAGGGGCACAGATACGCAGTATTTT.

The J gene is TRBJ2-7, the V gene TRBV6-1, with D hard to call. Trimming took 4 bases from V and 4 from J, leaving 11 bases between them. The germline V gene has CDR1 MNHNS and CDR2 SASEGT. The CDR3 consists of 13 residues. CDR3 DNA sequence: TGTGCCAGCAGTGGATTTAACGCTTACGAGCAGTACTTC. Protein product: CASSGFNAYEQYF.

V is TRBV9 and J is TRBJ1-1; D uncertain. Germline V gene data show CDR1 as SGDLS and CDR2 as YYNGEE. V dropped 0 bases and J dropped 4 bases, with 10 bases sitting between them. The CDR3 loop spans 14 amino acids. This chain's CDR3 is CASSVAGERTEAFF. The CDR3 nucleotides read TGTGCCAGCAGCGTAGCGGGCGAACGCACTGAAGCTTTCTTT. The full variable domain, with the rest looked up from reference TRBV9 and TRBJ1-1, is DSGVTQTPKHLITATGQRVTLRCSPRSGDLSVYWYQQSLDQGLQFLIQYYNGEERAKGNILERFSAQQFPDLHSELNLSSLELGDSALYFCASSVAGERTEAFFGQGTRLTVV.

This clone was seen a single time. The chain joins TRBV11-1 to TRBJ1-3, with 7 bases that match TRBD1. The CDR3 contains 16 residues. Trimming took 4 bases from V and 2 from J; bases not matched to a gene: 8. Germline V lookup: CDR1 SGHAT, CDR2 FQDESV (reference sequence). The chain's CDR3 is CASSWGQRTPGNTIYF. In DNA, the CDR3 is TGTGCCAGCAGCTGGGGACAGAGGACCCCTGGAAACACCATATATTTT.

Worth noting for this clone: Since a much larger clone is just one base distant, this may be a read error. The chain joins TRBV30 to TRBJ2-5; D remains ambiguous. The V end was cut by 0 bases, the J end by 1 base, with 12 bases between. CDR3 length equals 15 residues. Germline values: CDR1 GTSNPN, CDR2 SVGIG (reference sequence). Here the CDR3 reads CAWSVLEHGQETQYF. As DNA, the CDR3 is TGTGCCTGGAGTGTACTCGAACACGGCCAAGAGACCCAGTACTTC.

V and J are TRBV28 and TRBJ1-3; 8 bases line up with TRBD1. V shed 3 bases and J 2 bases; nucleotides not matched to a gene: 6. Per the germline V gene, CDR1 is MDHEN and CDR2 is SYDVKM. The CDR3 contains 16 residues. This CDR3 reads CASSLGSGGAGNTIYF. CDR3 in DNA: TGTGCCAGCAGTTTGGGATCAGGGGGCGCTGGAAACACCATATATTTT.

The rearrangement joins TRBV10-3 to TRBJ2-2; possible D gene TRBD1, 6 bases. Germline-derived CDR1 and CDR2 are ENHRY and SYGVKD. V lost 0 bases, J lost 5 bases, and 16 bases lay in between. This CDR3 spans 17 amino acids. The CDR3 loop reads CAISESWGQLETGELFF. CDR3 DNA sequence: TGTGCCATCAGTGAGTCTTGGGGGCAATTAGAGACCGGGGAGCTGTTTTTT.

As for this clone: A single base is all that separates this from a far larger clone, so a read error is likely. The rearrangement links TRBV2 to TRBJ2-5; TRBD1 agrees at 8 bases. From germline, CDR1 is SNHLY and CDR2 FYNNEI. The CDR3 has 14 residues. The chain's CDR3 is CASSEWTGKEAQYF. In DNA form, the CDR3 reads TGTGCCAGCAGTGAATGGACAGGGAAAGAGGCCCAGTACTTC. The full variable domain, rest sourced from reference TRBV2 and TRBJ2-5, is EPEVTQTPSHQVTQMGQEVILRCVPISNHLYFYWYRQILGQKVEFLVSFYNNEISEKSEIFDDQFSVERPDGSNFTLKIRSTKLEDSAMYFCASSEWTGKEAQYFGPGTRLLVL.

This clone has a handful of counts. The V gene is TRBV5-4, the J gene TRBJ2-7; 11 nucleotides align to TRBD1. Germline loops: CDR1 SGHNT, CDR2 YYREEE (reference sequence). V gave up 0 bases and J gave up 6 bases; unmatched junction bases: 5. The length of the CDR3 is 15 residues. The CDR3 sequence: CASSLVTGTGGEQYF. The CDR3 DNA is TGTGCCAGCAGCTTGGTAACCGGGACAGGGGGCGAGCAGTACTTC.